These 14 T cell receptor beta chains were all obtained from the same sample, sequenced in a study of blood T cell repertoires in COVID-19 (dated by TCRdb to 2020 to 2021). The method was the immunoSEQ multiplex PCR assay. The clones in this table, taken by TCRdb from immuneACCESS, are in-frame only. Not every clone is retained; where verified, under half of the shortfall comes from an unresolved V gene, and the cause of the rest is unknown. The sample contains about 250,000 clones, around nine tenths of them found a single time. Over 1.2% of the sample lies in the top ten. The sample taken for sequencing was peripheral blood. The source is a man of 80 years or more with acute or convalescent COVID-19.

The rearrangement links TRBV18 to TRBJ2-2, with 7 bases lining up with TRBD1. V trimming: 2 bases; J trimming: 1 base; junction bases outside the gene matches: 1. Germline V gene sequence: CDR1 KGHSH, CDR2 LQKENI. The CDR3 totals 15 residues. CDR3: CASSPGDRNTGELFF. The CDR3 coding sequence is TGTGCCAGCTCACCAGGGGACAGGAACACCGGGGAGCTGTTTTTT.

The chain carries TRBV6-1 and TRBJ1-5, with D possibly being TRBD1 (6 bases). Germline CDR1 MNHNS, CDR2 SASEGT. Trimming removed 3 bases from V and 6 bases from J, with 18 bases in between. CDR3 size: 16 residues. The CDR3 is CASSERAGEGGQPQHF. For the CDR3, the DNA is TGTGCCAGCAGTGAGAGAGCAGGGGAAGGTGGTCAGCCCCAGCATTTT.

The V call is TRBV3-1 (or the pseudogene TRBV3-2), the J call TRBJ1-2; perhaps TRBD1 as D (5 bases). Trimming removed 1 base from V and 7 bases from J, with 13 bases in between. In germline, CDR1 is LGHDT, CDR2 YNNKEL (reference sequence). This CDR3 is built from 14 residues. CDR3 in DNA: TGTGCCAGCAGCCAAGTGGAAGGGGTTAGTGGCTACACCTTC. Its protein is CASSQVEGVSGYTF.

The chain employs TRBV4-2 and TRBJ2-3; TRBD1 matches at 8 bases. The J segment lost 1 base and the V segment lost 8 bases, leaving 5 bases of the junction unmatched. This CDR3 is built from 14 residues. Germline V gene lookup returns CDR1 LGHNA and CDR2 YNFKEQ. CDR3 sequence reads: CASAGGPRTDTQYF. The CDR3 DNA is TGTGCCAGCGCAGGGGGCCCTCGCACAGATACGCAGTATTTT.

This clone appeared a single time. The chain carries TRBV19 and TRBJ1-6; D not resolved. Looked up from germline, CDR1 is LNHDA and CDR2 is SQIVND (reference sequence). The CDR3 covers 16 residues. Trimming took off 2 bases at V and 8 bases at J, with 16 bases between the two ends. This chain's CDR3 is CASSIYALGTDSPLHF. The CDR3 DNA reads TGTGCCAGTAGTATATACGCACTGGGCACCGATTCACCCCTCCACTTT. The whole variable domain, filled in from reference TRBV19 and TRBJ1-6, reads DGGITQSPKYLFRKEGQNVTLSCEQNLNHDAMYWYRQDPGQGLRLIYYSQIVNDFQKGDIAEGYSVSREKKESFPLTVTSAQKNPTAFYLCASSIYALGTDSPLHFGNGTRLTVT.

The genes are TRBV18 and TRBJ1-4, with 7 bases that match TRBD1. V lost 4 bases, J lost 4 bases, and 18 bases stayed unmatched. Germline lookup yields CDR1 KGHSH and CDR2 LQKENI. The CDR3 runs to 19 residues. In DNA, the CDR3 is TGTGCCAGCTCACAGAACCGGGACAGAATGGGGTACAATAATGAAAAACTGTTTTTT. This gives the protein CASSQNRDRMGYNNEKLFF.

This chain uses TRBV7-3 with TRBJ1-2; D is unclear. Trimming took 5 bases from V and 3 from J, leaving 19 bases between them. The germline CDR1 and CDR2 sequences are SGHTA and FQGTGA. The CDR3 has 16 amino acids. In nucleotides, the CDR3 is TGTGCCAGCAGCCTCTACGGCGGAGCTTCCTACTATGGCTACACCTTC. It specifies CASSLYGGASYYGYTF.

The CDR3 reads CASSLAGLAGELFF. The CDR3 nucleotides are TGTGCCAGCAGCTTAGCAGGACTAGCCGGGGAGCTGTTTTTT. The chain links TRBV7-2 to TRBJ2-2; TRBD2 aligns across 7 bases. Trimming took 0 bases from V and 6 from J; bases not matched to a gene: 1. From germline, CDR1 is SGHTA and CDR2 FQGNSA. There are 14 residues in the CDR3. The whole variable domain, remainder taken from reference TRBV7-2 and TRBJ2-2, is GAGVSQSPSNKVTEKGKDVELRCDPISGHTALYWYRQSLGQGLEFLIYFQGNSAPDKSGLPSDRFSAERTGGSVSTLTIQRTQQEDSAVYLCASSLAGLAGELFFGEGSRLTVL.

This rearrangement joins TRBV6-5 to TRBJ1-3, with 9 positions matching TRBD1. Germline V lookup: CDR1 MNHEY, CDR2 SVGAGI. The trim removed 8 bases at V and 3 bases at J, leaving 5 bases unmatched. The CDR3 covers 14 residues. CDR3 DNA: TGTGCCAGCGGGGACAGGGCTGGTGGAAACACCATATATTTT. It codes for CASGDRAGGNTIYF.

V usage is TRBV3-1 (or the pseudogene TRBV3-2) and J usage is TRBJ1-3; weak D call: TRBD1 (5 bases). Trimming shortened V by 5 bases and J by 4 bases, and 12 bases separated the two germline ends. Per germline, CDR1 LGHDT and CDR2 YNNKEL (reference sequence). The CDR3 covers 14 residues. The CDR3 loop reads CASSYRQGGNTIYF. Here the CDR3 DNA reads TGTGCCAGCAGCTACAGGCAAGGGGGAAACACCATATATTTT.

This clone appeared once. V gene TRBV7-9 combines with J gene TRBJ1-4; a possible D gene is TRBD1 (6 bases). Trimming left V 4 bases short and J 4 bases short, with 13 bases between. CDR1 is SEHNR, CDR2 FQNEAQ, per germline (reference sequence). This CDR3 has 15 residues. The CDR3 loop reads CASSSSPRGNEKLFF. CDR3 DNA sequence: TGTGCCAGCAGCTCATCCCCCAGGGGTAATGAAAAACTGTTTTTT.

The chain is built from TRBV4-2 and TRBJ2-1, with 12 nucleotides matching TRBD2. This CDR3 has 16 residues. Germline lookup yields CDR1 LGHNA and CDR2 YNFKEQ. J lost 4 bases, V lost 4 bases, and 5 bases had no gene match. CDR3 in amino acids: CASSRPTSGRYNEQFF. DNA of the CDR3: TGTGCCAGCAGCCGACCGACTAGCGGGAGATACAATGAGCAGTTCTTC.

V and J are TRBV9 and TRBJ1-5, with 7 bases identical to TRBD1. CDR1 and CDR2 from the germline V gene are SGDLS and YYNGEE. V lost 0 bases and J lost 2; bases outside the gene matches: 5. This CDR3 is 16 amino acids long. CDR3 loop: CASSVGVGGGNQPQHF. CDR3 coding DNA: TGTGCCAGCAGCGTAGGCGTAGGGGGCGGCAATCAGCCCCAGCATTTT.

The V gene is TRBV3-1 (or the pseudogene TRBV3-2), the J gene TRBJ2-6, with D possibly TRBD1 on 5 matching bases. CDR3 length: 18 residues. V was trimmed by 1 base and J by 2 bases, leaving 15 bases between them. Germline CDR1 and CDR2: LGHDT and YNNKEL (reference sequence). The CDR3 sequence: CASSQGVWGRPGANVLTF. CDR3 sequence (DNA): TGTGCCAGCAGCCAAGGGGTTTGGGGCCGACCTGGGGCCAACGTCCTGACTTTC.